The 2 T cell receptor beta chains below all came from one sample that was sequenced in a study of early T cells in non-severe SARS-CoV-2 infection (dated by TCRdb to the early 2020s). Library preparation was by 5' RACE. TCRdb lists the instrument as NextSeq 500. TCRdb reworked the public reads: Q25 trimming with fastp, MiXCR clone assembly, productive beta chains retained. Rows are combined by CDR3 protein, so each entry shows the most common genes and DNA. This sample has 100,000 to 130,000 distinct CDR3 sequences in its table, and 11% of those were observed once. The ten largest clones add up to approximately 7.3% of the sample. Sequences were obtained from whole blood. Receptors originate from an adult who was a healthcare worker with PCR-confirmed SARS-CoV-2 infection or an uninfected control (not recorded which).

This clonotype occurred many times. The V gene is TRBV5-1, the J gene TRBJ2-3; D unresolved. The CDR3 sequence is 12 residues long. Germline lookup yields CDR1 SGHRS and CDR2 YFSETQ. V shed 0 bases and J shed 6 bases, with 5 bases lying between them. The DNA of the CDR3 is TGCGCCAGCAGCTTGGGACGCGATACGCAGTATTTT. It codes for CASSLGRDTQYF.

This clonotype was counted many times. The rearrangement joins TRBV5-6 to TRBJ2-1, with 9 bases lining up with TRBD2. Germline CDR1 SGHDT, CDR2 YYEEEE. The V segment lost 4 bases and the J segment 7 bases; nucleotides outside the gene matches: 12. This CDR3 has 16 residues. CDR3 sequence reads: CASSQLRLAARNEQFF. In DNA, the CDR3 is TGTGCCAGCAGCCAATTGAGACTAGCGGCACGAAATGAGCAGTTCTTC.